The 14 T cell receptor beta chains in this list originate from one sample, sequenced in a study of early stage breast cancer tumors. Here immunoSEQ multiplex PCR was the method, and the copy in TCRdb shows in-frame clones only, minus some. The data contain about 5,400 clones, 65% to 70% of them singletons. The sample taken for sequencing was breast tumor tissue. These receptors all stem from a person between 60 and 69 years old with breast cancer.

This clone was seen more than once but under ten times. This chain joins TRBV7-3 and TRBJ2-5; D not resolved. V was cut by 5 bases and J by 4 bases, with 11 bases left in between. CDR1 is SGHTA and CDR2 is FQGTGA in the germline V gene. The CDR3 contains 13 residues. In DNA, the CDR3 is TGTGCCAGCAGCAGCTACGTGGGAGAGACCCAGTACTTC. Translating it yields CASSSYVGETQYF. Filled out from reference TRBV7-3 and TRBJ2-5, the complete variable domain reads GAGVSQTPSNKVTEKGKYVELRCDPISGHTALYWYRQSLGQGPEFLIYFQGTGAADDSGLPNDRFFAVRPEGSVSTLKIQRTERGDSAVYLCASSSYVGETQYFGPGTRLLVL.

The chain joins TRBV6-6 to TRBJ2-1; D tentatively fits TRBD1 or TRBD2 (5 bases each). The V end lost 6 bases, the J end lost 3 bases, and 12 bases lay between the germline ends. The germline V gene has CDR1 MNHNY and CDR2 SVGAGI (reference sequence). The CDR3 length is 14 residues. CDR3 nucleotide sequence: TGTGCCAGCAGCCCTACAGGACTCTACAATGAGCAGTTCTTC. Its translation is CASSPTGLYNEQFF.

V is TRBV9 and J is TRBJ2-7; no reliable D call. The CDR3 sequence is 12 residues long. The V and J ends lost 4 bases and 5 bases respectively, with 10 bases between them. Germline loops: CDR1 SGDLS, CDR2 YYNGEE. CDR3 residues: CASSMDPNEQYF. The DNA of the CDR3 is TGTGCCAGCAGCATGGACCCGAACGAGCAGTACTTC.

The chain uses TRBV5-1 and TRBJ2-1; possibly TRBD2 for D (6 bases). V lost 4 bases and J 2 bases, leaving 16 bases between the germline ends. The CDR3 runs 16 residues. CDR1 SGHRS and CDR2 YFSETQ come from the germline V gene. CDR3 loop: CASSPRGSGTYNEQFF. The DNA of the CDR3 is TGCGCCAGCAGCCCCCGAGGTAGCGGAACCTACAATGAGCAGTTCTTC.

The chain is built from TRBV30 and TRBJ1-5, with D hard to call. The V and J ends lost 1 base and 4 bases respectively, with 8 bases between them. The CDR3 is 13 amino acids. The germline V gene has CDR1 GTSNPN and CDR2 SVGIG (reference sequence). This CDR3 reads CAWSGSKNQPQHF. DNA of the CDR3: TGTGCCTGGAGTGGGTCCAAGAATCAGCCCCAGCATTTT.

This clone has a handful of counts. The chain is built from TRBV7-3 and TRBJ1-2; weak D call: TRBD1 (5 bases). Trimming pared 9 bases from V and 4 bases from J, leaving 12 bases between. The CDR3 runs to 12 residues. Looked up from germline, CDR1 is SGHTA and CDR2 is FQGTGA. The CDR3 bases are TGTGCCAGAAGGGACGGCTTCTATGGCTACACCTTC. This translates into CARRDGFYGYTF.

The CDR3: CASGSRMGPHTEAFF. CDR3 nucleotide sequence: TGTGCTAGTGGTTCCCGAATGGGGCCCCACACTGAAGCTTTCTTT. The chain carries TRBV12-5 and TRBJ1-1, with D perhaps TRBD1 (5 bases). From germline, CDR1 is LGHNT and CDR2 FRNRAP. V lost 4 bases, J lost 3 bases, and 15 bases lay in between. The CDR3 has 15 amino acids. Full variable domain (remainder filled in from reference TRBV12-5 and TRBJ1-1): DARVTQTPRHKVTEMGQEVTMRCQPILGHNTVFWYRQTMMQGLELLAYFRNRAPLDDSGMPKDRFSAEMPDATLATLKIQPSEPRDSAVYFCASGSRMGPHTEAFFGQGTRLTVV.

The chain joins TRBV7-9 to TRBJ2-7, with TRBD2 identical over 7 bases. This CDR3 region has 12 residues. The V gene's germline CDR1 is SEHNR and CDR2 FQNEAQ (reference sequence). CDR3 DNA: TGTGTCCAGGGCGGGAGCTCCTACGAGCAGTACTTC. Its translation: CVQGGSSYEQYF.

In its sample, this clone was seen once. The CDR3 DNA is TGCGCCAGCAGTGGTACCTGGACAGGGCATGGCTACACCTTC. Translated: CASSGTWTGHGYTF. The gene calls are TRBV10-2 and TRBJ1-2; 8 positions match TRBD1. Looked up from germline, CDR1 is WSHSY and CDR2 is SAAADI. CDR3 length: 14 residues. The V and J ends lost 4 bases and 6 bases, in that order; junction bases with no gene match: 7.

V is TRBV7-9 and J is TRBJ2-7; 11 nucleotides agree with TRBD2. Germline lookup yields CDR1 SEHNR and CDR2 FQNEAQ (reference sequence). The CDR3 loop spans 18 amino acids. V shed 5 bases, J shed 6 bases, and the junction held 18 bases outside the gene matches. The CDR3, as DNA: TGTGCCAGCAGCCAAGATCTGTGGCTAGCGGGGGGCCCGGGCGAGCAGTACTTC. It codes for CASSQDLWLAGGPGEQYF. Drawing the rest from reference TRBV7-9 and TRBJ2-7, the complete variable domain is DTGVSQNPRHKITKRGQNVTFRCDPISEHNRLYWYRQTLGQGPEFLTYFQNEAQLEKSRLLSDRFSAERPKGSFSTLEIQRTEQGDSAMYLCASSQDLWLAGGPGEQYFGPGTRLTVT.

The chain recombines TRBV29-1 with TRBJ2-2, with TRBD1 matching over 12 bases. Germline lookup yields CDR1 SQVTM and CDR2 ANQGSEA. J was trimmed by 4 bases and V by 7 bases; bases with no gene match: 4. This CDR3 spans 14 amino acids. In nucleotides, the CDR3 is TGCAGCGCTGGGACAGGGGGCTTCACCGGGGAGCTGTTTTTT. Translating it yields CSAGTGGFTGELFF.

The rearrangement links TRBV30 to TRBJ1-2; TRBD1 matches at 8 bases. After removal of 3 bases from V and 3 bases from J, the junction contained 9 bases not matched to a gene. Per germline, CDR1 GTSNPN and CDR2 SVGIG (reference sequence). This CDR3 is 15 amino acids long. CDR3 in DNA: TGTGCCTGGAGGGCCCAGGGGGCGCGTCACTATGGCTACACCTTC. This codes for CAWRAQGARHYGYTF.

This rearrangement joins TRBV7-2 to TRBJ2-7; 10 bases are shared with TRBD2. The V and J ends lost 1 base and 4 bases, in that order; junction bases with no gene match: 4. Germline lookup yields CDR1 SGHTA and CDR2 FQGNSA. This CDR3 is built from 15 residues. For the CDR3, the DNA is TGTGCCAGCAGCTTAGTCTCTAGCGGGGGATACGAGCAGTACTTC. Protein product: CASSLVSSGGYEQYF. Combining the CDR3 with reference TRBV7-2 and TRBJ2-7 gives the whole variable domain GAGVSQSPSNKVTEKGKDVELRCDPISGHTALYWYRQSLGQGLEFLIYFQGNSAPDKSGLPSDRFSAERTGGSVSTLTIQRTQQEDSAVYLCASSLVSSGGYEQYFGPGTRLTVT.

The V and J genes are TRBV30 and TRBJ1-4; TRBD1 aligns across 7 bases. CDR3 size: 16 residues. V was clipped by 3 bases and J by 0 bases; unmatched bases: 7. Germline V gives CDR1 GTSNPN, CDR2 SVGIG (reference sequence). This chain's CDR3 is CAWRLGQLATNEKLFF. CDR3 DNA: TGTGCCTGGAGGTTGGGACAGCTTGCAACTAATGAAAAACTGTTTTTT.